The 20 T cell receptor beta chains reported below all come from one sample, sequenced in a study of cytomegalovirus exposure and HLA in healthy donors. PCR amplification relied on 60 Vbeta primers (plus 13 Jbeta primers). Profiling relied on immunoSEQ multiplex PCR, and the TCRdb table lists in-frame clones only, not all of them. Its clone listing holds 96,000 or so clones. Material: PBMCs. These receptors came from a woman younger than 45 in good health and CMV-seronegative.

This CDR3 is CASSHRTVSYEQYF. For the CDR3, the DNA is TGCGCCAGCAGCCATCGGACAGTCTCCTACGAGCAGTACTTC. The chain couples TRBV4-1 to TRBJ2-7; D might be TRBD1 (6 bases). This CDR3 has 14 amino acids. V was shortened by 3 bases and J by 0 bases, with 9 bases between the two germline ends. The germline CDR1 and CDR2 sequences are MGHRA and YSYEKL.

Turning to this clone: The junction departs from germline at one end; a sequencing error may be responsible. The rearrangement uses TRBV6-1 and TRBJ1-2; the match to TRBD1 covers 7 bases. This CDR3 contains 17 residues. Germline V gene data show CDR1 as MNHNS and CDR2 as SASEGT. The CDR3 sequence is CANSEGVGTEVNYGYTF. The CDR3 region has the DNA TGTGCCAACAGTGAAGGAGTGGGGACAGAAGTTAACTATGGCTACACCTTC.

The chain employs TRBV2 and TRBJ2-5, with TRBD1 identical over 7 bases. The CDR3 length is 13 residues. J was trimmed by 2 bases and V by 7 bases; bases with no gene match: 4. CDR1 is SNHLY and CDR2 is FYNNEI in the germline V gene. The CDR3 sequence is CASTTDRQETQYF. The DNA for the CDR3 is TGTGCCAGCACCACGGACAGGCAAGAGACCCAGTACTTC.

CDR3 sequence reads: CAAARQESSYNSPLHF. The DNA of the CDR3 is TGTGCCGCTGCTCGACAGGAGAGCTCCTATAATTCACCCCTCCACTTT. The chain couples TRBV30 to TRBJ1-6; tentatively, D is TRBD1 (6 bases). Deletions cut 8 bases from V and 0 bases from J, with 17 bases between. CDR3 length equals 16 residues. Germline CDR1 reads GTSNPN; CDR2 reads SVGIG (reference sequence).

The genes are TRBV28 and TRBJ2-7; 9 bases align to TRBD2. This CDR3 has 14 residues. Germline V gives CDR1 MDHEN, CDR2 SYDVKM. V was pared by 8 bases and J by 0 bases, with 5 bases of the junction left unmatched. The CDR3 DNA follows: TGTGCCAGCGCCCTAGCGGGGAGCTCCTACGAGCAGTACTTC. Its protein product is CASALAGSSYEQYF.

This chain links TRBV7-9 with TRBJ2-1, with 12 bases lining up with TRBD2. The V gene's germline CDR1 is SEHNR and CDR2 FQNEAQ (reference sequence). J gave up 9 bases and V 5 bases, and 11 bases lay outside the gene matches. The CDR3 contains 16 residues. The CDR3 loop reads CASSHGASGRASEQFF. Here the CDR3 DNA reads TGTGCCAGCAGCCACGGTGCTAGCGGGAGGGCCAGTGAGCAGTTCTTC.

The chain links TRBV5-1 to TRBJ2-2; 9 bases fit TRBD1. Germline lookup yields CDR1 SGHRS and CDR2 YFSETQ. CDR3 size: 16 residues. Germline trimming cut 0 bases from V and 4 bases from J; bases unmatched to any gene: 4. The CDR3 here is CASSLEQGAGTGELFF. The CDR3 coding sequence is TGCGCCAGCAGCTTGGAACAGGGGGCGGGCACCGGGGAGCTGTTTTTT. Drawing the rest from reference TRBV5-1 and TRBJ2-2, the complete variable domain is KAGVTQTPRYLIKTRGQQVTLSCSPISGHRSVSWYQQTPGQGLQFLFEYFSETQRNKGNFPGRFSGRQFSNSRSEMNVSTLELGDSALYLCASSLEQGAGTGELFFGEGSRLTVL.

This chain links TRBV28 with TRBJ2-3, with 9 bases identical to TRBD1. The length of the CDR3 is 18 residues. CDR1 and CDR2 (germline): MDHEN, SYDVKM. The V gene end was trimmed by 5 bases and the J gene end by 5 bases; junction bases not matched to a gene: 17. This CDR3 reads CASSPGPDRGGRVDTQYF. The CDR3, as DNA: TGTGCCAGCAGTCCGGGTCCTGACAGGGGGGGCCGGGTAGATACGCAGTATTTT. The whole variable domain, filled in from reference TRBV28 and TRBJ2-3, reads DVKVTQSSRYLVKRTGEKVFLECVQDMDHENMFWYRQDPGLGLRLIYFSYDVKMKEKGDIPEGYSVSREKKERFSLILESASTNQTSMYLCASSPGPDRGGRVDTQYFGPGTRLTVL.

J is TRBJ1-2 and V is TRBV28, with 8 bases that match TRBD1. This CDR3 contains 13 residues. Trimming removed 5 bases from V and 8 bases from J; junction bases left unmatched: 7. From germline, CDR1 is MDHEN and CDR2 SYDVKM. Here the CDR3 DNA reads TGTGCCAGCAGTCCGCCTGACAGGGGCGGCTACACCTTC. Protein: CASSPPDRGGYTF.

This rearrangement joins TRBV5-4 to TRBJ1-1; 7 bases are a match to TRBD1. Trimming took 4 bases from V and 6 from J; bases not matched to a gene: 12. This CDR3 contains 15 residues. The germline CDR1 and CDR2 sequences are SGHNT and YYREEE (reference sequence). The chain's CDR3 is CASSSRQGRDPEAFF. Here the CDR3 DNA reads TGTGCCAGCAGCAGCCGACAGGGCCGGGACCCTGAAGCTTTCTTT.

CDR3: CASSTTSGRAGGELFF. The CDR3 DNA is TGTGCCAGCAGTACTACTAGCGGGAGGGCCGGCGGGGAGCTGTTTTTT. The chain recombines TRBV28 with TRBJ2-2; 13 bases are shared with TRBD2. The V segment lost 5 bases and the J segment 7 bases; nucleotides outside the gene matches: 7. The length of the CDR3 is 16 residues. Germline V gene data show CDR1 as MDHEN and CDR2 as SYDVKM.

This chain connects TRBV5-1 to TRBJ2-5; D might be TRBD2 (5 bases). Looked up from germline, CDR1 is SGHRS and CDR2 is YFSETQ. This CDR3 is 11 amino acids long. V lost 4 bases, J lost 9 bases, and 10 bases lay in between. CDR3: CASSLGAAQYF. The DNA of the CDR3 is TGCGCCAGCAGCCTTGGAGCGGCCCAGTACTTC.

The chain carries TRBV5-4 and TRBJ2-1; 12 positions match TRBD2. Losses at the gene ends were 4 bases for V and 8 bases for J; bases not matched to a gene: 4. Germline V gene sequence: CDR1 SGHNT, CDR2 YYREEE (reference sequence). The CDR3 extends over 14 amino acids. The CDR3 is CASSEGLAGYEQFF. The DNA for the CDR3 is TGTGCCAGCAGCGAGGGACTAGCGGGCTATGAGCAGTTCTTC.

The rearrangement joins TRBV9 to TRBJ2-7; the match to TRBD2 covers 16 bases. The V and J ends lost 3 bases and 4 bases, in that order; junction bases with no gene match: 4. Germline CDR1 SGDLS, CDR2 YYNGEE. The CDR3 sequence is 16 residues long. CDR3 DNA sequence: TGTGCCAGCAGCGCGGGACTAGCGGGGGGGCTTTACGAGCAGTACTTC. This translates into CASSAGLAGGLYEQYF.

The chain links TRBV30 to TRBJ2-2, with D possibly matching TRBD2 (6 bases). V was cut by 0 bases and J by 6 bases, with 14 bases left in between. The germline V gene encodes CDR1 GTSNPN and CDR2 SVGIG (reference sequence). The CDR3 totals 15 residues. CDR3 residues: CAWSVPGEDAGELFF. CDR3 sequence (DNA): TGTGCCTGGAGTGTACCGGGGGAGGACGCCGGGGAGCTGTTTTTT.

The genes are TRBV27 and TRBJ2-3, with 14 bases aligning to TRBD2. From germline, CDR1 is MNHEY and CDR2 SMNVEV (reference sequence). The CDR3 has 18 amino acids. The V segment lost 3 bases and the J segment 1 base; nucleotides outside the gene matches: 6. The CDR3 loop is CASSFPEGLAGGTDTQYF. The CDR3 DNA is TGTGCCAGCAGTTTTCCGGAGGGACTAGCGGGAGGCACAGATACGCAGTATTTT.

This CDR3 is CASSLRTENTEAFF. CDR3 sequence (DNA): TGTGCCAGCAGCCTGAGGACAGAGAACACTGAAGCTTTCTTT. This chain connects TRBV7-8 to TRBJ1-1; D perhaps matches TRBD1 (6 bases). V was shortened by 5 bases and J by 1 base, with 11 bases between the two germline ends. Germline V gene lookup returns CDR1 SGHVS and CDR2 FQNEAQ. This CDR3 is built from 14 residues.

The rearrangement uses TRBV11-2 and TRBJ2-1, with 13 bases fitting TRBD2. In germline, CDR1 is SGHAT, CDR2 FQNNGV. The length of the CDR3 is 15 residues. V lost 5 bases and J lost 8; bases outside the gene matches: 6. The CDR3 protein is CASSRGTSGIYEQFF. The DNA of the CDR3 is TGTGCCAGCAGCAGAGGGACTAGCGGGATCTATGAGCAGTTCTTC.

The CDR3 spells CASTARGAVNTEAFF. Written as DNA, the CDR3 is TGTGCCAGCACCGCCCGGGGGGCCGTGAACACTGAAGCTTTCTTT. The chain carries TRBV6-1 and TRBJ1-1; D is perhaps TRBD1 (6 bases). The ends were cut back, 7 bases at V and 0 bases at J, with 15 bases in the middle. Germline loops: CDR1 MNHNS, CDR2 SASEGT. The CDR3 is made up of 15 amino acids.

According to its frequency, this clone is medium-sized. V usage is TRBV7-9 and J usage is TRBJ1-4; tentative D call: TRBD1 (5 bases). V dropped 5 bases and J dropped 8 bases, with 18 bases sitting between them. Looked up from germline, CDR1 is SEHNR and CDR2 is FQNEAQ (reference sequence). The CDR3 spans 15 residues. The CDR3 DNA follows: TGTGCCAGCAGCCCGCCGGGCAGGGTGGGAGAAAAACTGTTTTTT. Translation gives CASSPPGRVGEKLFF. The entire variable domain, with the rest obtained from reference TRBV7-9 and TRBJ1-4, is as follows: DTGVSQNPRHKITKRGQNVTFRCDPISEHNRLYWYRQTLGQGPEFLTYFQNEAQLEKSRLLSDRFSAERPKGSFSTLEIQRTEQGDSAMYLCASSPPGRVGEKLFFGSGTQLSVL.